The T cell receptor beta chain described here comes from a study of technical replicates of blood from a few donors. The protocol was immunoSEQ multiplex PCR, while the TCRdb copy is restricted to in-frame clones and leaves out a portion. The profile shows approximately 92,000 clones, about 95% of them singletons. V was pared by 6 bases and J by 6 bases, with 2 bases of the junction left unmatched. CDR1 is MNHEY and CDR2 is SMNVEV in the germline V gene (reference sequence). This CDR3 has 12 amino acids. The TCR originated in a human donor in good health. The chain is built from TRBV27 and TRBJ2-1, with 7 bases matching TRBD1. The sample consisted of T cells isolated from PBMCs. The DNA for the CDR3 is TGTGCCAGCAGCCGACAGGGCAATGAGCAGTTCTTC. Residues: CASSRQGNEQFF.